This T cell receptor (beta chain) stems from a study of metastatic and nonmetastatic thyroid tumors. Ten or more counts support this clone. TCRdb re-processed the PCR reads through MiXCR. The sample lists about 14,000 clones; 20% to 25% were seen once. All patients reached thyroid surgery having received no treatment beforehand. CDR3 length: 15 residues. Looked up from germline, CDR1 is SGHRS and CDR2 is YFSETQ. V was clipped by 2 bases and J by 1 base, with 11 bases between them. The genes are TRBV5-1 and TRBJ2-3, with D maybe TRBD2 (6 bases). Sequenced: blood. The receptor comes from a female donor with papillary thyroid cancer or a benign thyroid nodule (not recorded which). Some clones in this sample may be carry-over from other donors' samples. The CDR3 loop reads CASSLSGPRTDTQYF. DNA for the CDR3: TGCGCCAGCAGCTTAAGCGGGCCCCGCACAGATACGCAGTATTTT.